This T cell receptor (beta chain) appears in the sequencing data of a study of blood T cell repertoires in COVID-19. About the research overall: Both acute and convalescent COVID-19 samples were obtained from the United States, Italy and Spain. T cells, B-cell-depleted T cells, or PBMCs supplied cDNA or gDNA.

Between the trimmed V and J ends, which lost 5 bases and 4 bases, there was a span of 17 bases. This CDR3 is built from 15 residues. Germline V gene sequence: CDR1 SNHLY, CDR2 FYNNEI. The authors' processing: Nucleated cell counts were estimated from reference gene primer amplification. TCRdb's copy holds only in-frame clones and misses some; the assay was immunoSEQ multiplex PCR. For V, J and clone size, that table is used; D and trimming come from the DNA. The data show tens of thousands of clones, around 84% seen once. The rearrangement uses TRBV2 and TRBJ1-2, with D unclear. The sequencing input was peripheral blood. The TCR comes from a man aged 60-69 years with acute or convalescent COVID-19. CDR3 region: CASSPLEILGYGYTF. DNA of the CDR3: TGTGCCAGCAGTCCGTTGGAGATCCTCGGCTATGGCTACACCTTC.